A single T cell receptor beta chain is shown here with its context. TCRdb re-called the 5' RACE reads with MiXCR, one entry per CDR3 protein. The profile shows fewer than 700,000 distinct CDR3 sequences, approximately 19% of them singletons. This sample is part of a study of T-cell memory formation after mild COVID-19. V was shortened by 4 bases and J by 8 bases, with 20 bases between the two germline ends. The CDR3 consists of 15 residues. The receptor was derived from an adult woman who had mild COVID-19 (a few samples of this study predate the infection). Cell type and time point are not known. What was sequenced was PBMCs or a T cell subset sorted from them (not recorded which). The chain links TRBV12-3 or TRBV12-4 to TRBJ1-2; a weak D match, TRBD1 (6 bases). The CDR3 spells CASSSERRGTGGYTF. The DNA for the CDR3 is TGTGCCAGCAGTTCCGAACGCAGGGGTACCGGCGGCTACACCTTC.